The 7 T cell receptor beta chains listed next were all sequenced from one sample in a study of blood T cell repertoires in COVID-19. Only in-frame clones appear in the TCRdb table, and some are missing; sequencing was by immunoSEQ multiplex PCR. The profile shows over 90,000 clones, 86% of them singletons. Sequencing used peripheral blood. Every receptor here comes from an elderly man with acute or convalescent COVID-19.

J is TRBJ2-3 and V is TRBV7-3; 8 positions agree with TRBD2. The CDR3 loop spans 14 amino acids. Germline V gene sequence: CDR1 SGHTA, CDR2 FQGTGA. V shed 0 bases and J 7 bases; nucleotides not matched to a gene: 3. This CDR3 is CASSLTSGAYTQYF. The CDR3 nucleotides read TGTGCCAGCAGCTTAACTAGCGGGGCTTATACGCAGTATTTT.

The gene calls are TRBV11-2 and TRBJ1-5; 9 nucleotides align to TRBD1. The germline V gene encodes CDR1 SGHAT and CDR2 FQNNGV. V was clipped by 1 base and J by 7 bases; unmatched bases: 5. The CDR3 is 15 amino acids. As DNA, the CDR3 is TGTGCCAGCAGCTTAGGACAGGGGGTATGGCAGCCCCAGCATTTT. Its translation: CASSLGQGVWQPQHF.

J is TRBJ1-5 and V is TRBV27; 7 bases are shared with TRBD1. Germline trimming cut 3 bases from V and 5 bases from J; bases unmatched to any gene: 7. This CDR3 is built from 15 residues. Germline lookup yields CDR1 MNHEY and CDR2 SMNVEV (reference sequence). CDR3 in amino acids: CASSFTQGRDQPQHF. CDR3 DNA sequence: TGTGCCAGCAGTTTTACACAGGGGAGAGATCAGCCCCAGCATTTT.

The chain has TRBV5-1 and TRBJ2-3; the D gene is possibly TRBD1 (5 bases). This CDR3 contains 15 residues. CDR1 and CDR2 (germline): SGHRS, YFSETQ. The ends were cut back, 0 bases at V and 0 bases at J, with 8 bases in the middle. The CDR3 DNA reads TGCGCCAGCAGCTTGGAGGACACTAGCACAGATACGCAGTATTTT. Amino acid sequence: CASSLEDTSTDTQYF.

The chain carries TRBV30 and TRBJ2-1, with 10 nucleotides matching TRBD1. The V and J ends lost 2 bases and 6 bases, in that order; junction bases with no gene match: 4. The CDR3 is made up of 14 amino acids. Germline-derived CDR1 and CDR2 are GTSNPN and SVGIG (reference sequence). The CDR3 nucleotides are TGTGCCTGGAGTACCGGGACAGGGGTCAATGAGCAGTTCTTC. This encodes CAWSTGTGVNEQFF. Looking up the rest from reference TRBV30 and TRBJ2-1 gives the full variable domain: SQTIHQWPATLVQPVGSPLSLECTVEGTSNPNLYWYRQAAGRGLQLLFYSVGIGQISSEVPQNLSASRPQDRQFILSSKKLLLSDSGFYLCAWSTGTGVNEQFFGPGTRLTVL.

The V gene is TRBV28, the J gene TRBJ1-2; maybe TRBD1 (6 bases). The V end was cut by 5 bases, the J end by 5 bases, with 15 bases between. This CDR3 region has 14 residues. CDR1 and CDR2 (germline): MDHEN, SYDVKM. CDR3 residues: CASSRRGGGYGYTF. CDR3 nucleotides: TGTGCCAGCAGTCGGAGAGGGGGGGGATATGGCTACACCTTC.

This chain joins TRBV28 and TRBJ2-1, with 8 positions matching TRBD2. The V gene end was trimmed by 5 bases and the J gene end by 16 bases; junction bases not matched to a gene: 13. Germline assignment: CDR1 MDHEN and CDR2 SYDVKM. The CDR3 extends over 13 amino acids. The CDR3 DNA reads as TGTGCCAGCAGTGGGGGTAGCGGGGAGGGGCAATTCTTC. As protein: CASSGGSGEGQFF.